What follows are 32 T cell receptor beta chains derived from one specimen sequenced in a study of OX40 agonist ivuxolimab in advanced cancers. Generated by immunoSEQ multiplex PCR, the TCRdb table keeps only in-frame clones and is missing some. Of about 98,000 clones listed, less than 90% are singletons. The material sequenced was CD4+ or CD8+ T cells sorted from blood, taken in a trial of the OX40 agonist ivuxolimab. Source of these receptors: an adult with an advanced solid tumor such as melanoma, head and neck, liver or kidney cancer.

The gene calls are TRBV7-2 and TRBJ2-3; 8 nucleotides align to TRBD2. The CDR3 loop spans 14 amino acids. Germline V lookup: CDR1 SGHTA, CDR2 FQGNSA. J lost 5 bases, V lost 5 bases, and 6 bases had no gene match. The CDR3 DNA reads TGTGCCAGCAGCCCTAGCGGGTGGAGAGATACGCAGTATTTT. This sequence encodes CASSPSGWRDTQYF.

V is TRBV28 and J is TRBJ1-2; no clear D. This CDR3 has 14 amino acids. The germline CDR1 and CDR2 sequences are MDHEN and SYDVKM. V was clipped by 9 bases and J by 0 bases, with 14 bases between them. CDR3 region: CASGRPFSNYGYTF. Here the CDR3 DNA reads TGTGCCAGTGGCCGGCCGTTTTCTAACTATGGCTACACCTTC.

This clone appeared once. V and J are TRBV11-2 and TRBJ1-4, with D tentatively TRBD1 (6 bases). V dropped 1 base and J dropped 12 bases, with 15 bases sitting between them. Per the germline V gene, CDR1 is SGHAT and CDR2 is FQNNGV. The CDR3 is 14 amino acids. CDR3 amino acids: CASSLGGAVGELFF. CDR3 DNA: TGTGCCAGCAGCTTAGGGGGGGCAGTAGGAGAACTGTTTTTT.

This clone was observed a single time. The chain couples TRBV5-5 to TRBJ2-1; 8 bases align to TRBD2. The germline V gene encodes CDR1 SGHKS and CDR2 YYEKEE (reference sequence). This CDR3 spans 17 amino acids. V lost 4 bases and J lost 2; bases outside the gene matches: 11. In DNA form, the CDR3 reads TGTGCCAGCAGCCGAACGGTAACGGGAGGGACCTACAATGAGCAGTTCTTC. Its protein is CASSRTVTGGTYNEQFF.

The chain couples TRBV5-1 to TRBJ1-5; no clear D gene. This CDR3 comprises 15 residues. V was shortened by 0 bases and J by 0 bases, with 7 bases between the two germline ends. Per germline, CDR1 SGHRS and CDR2 YFSETQ. In DNA, the CDR3 is TGCGCCAGCAGCTTGGGCCCCAATAGCAATCAGCCCCAGCATTTT. This sequence encodes CASSLGPNSNQPQHF.

This clone showed up just a few times. The V gene is TRBV5-4, the J gene TRBJ1-2; D not certain. Trimming took off 4 bases at V and 3 bases at J, with 10 bases between the two ends. Germline V gene sequence: CDR1 SGHNT, CDR2 YYREEE (reference sequence). The CDR3 loop spans 13 amino acids. Written as DNA, the CDR3 is TGTGCCAGCAGCCTGGAGAACGACTATGGCTACACCTTC. Amino acid sequence: CASSLENDYGYTF.

The chain links TRBV7-2 to TRBJ2-7; no clear D. The germline V gene encodes CDR1 SGHTA and CDR2 FQGNSA. V was shortened by 5 bases and J by 4 bases, with 9 bases between the two germline ends. There are 12 residues in the CDR3. CDR3 coding DNA: TGTGCCAGCAGCCCCTCTCAGTACGAGCAGTACTTC. Protein product: CASSPSQYEQYF.

This sequence joins TRBV20-1 and TRBJ1-1; D gene unclear. V was cut by 3 bases and J by 2 bases, with 4 bases left in between. Germline CDR1 reads DFQATT; CDR2 reads SNEGSKA (reference sequence). This CDR3 region has 11 residues. CDR3 DNA sequence: TGCAGTGCTAGCCATAACACTGAAGCTTTCTTT. Its translation: CSASHNTEAFF.

This chain uses TRBV15 with TRBJ1-5; D unclear. The CDR3 totals 12 residues. CDR1 and CDR2 (germline): LNHNV, YYDKDF (reference sequence). Trimming shortened V by 1 base and J by 6 bases, and 4 bases separated the two germline ends. In DNA form, the CDR3 reads TGTGCCACCAGCAGAGTTGGTCAGCCCCAGCATTTT. Its translation is CATSRVGQPQHF. The variable domain in full, completed from reference TRBV15 and TRBJ1-5, reads DAMVIQNPRYQVTQFGKPVTLSCSQTLNHNVMYWYQQKSSQAPKLLFHYYDKDFNNEADTPDNFQSRRPNTSFCFLDIRSPGLGDTAMYLCATSRVGQPQHFGDGTRLSIL.

The sample holds a few counts of this clone. This chain links TRBV9 with TRBJ2-3; TRBD2 matches 7 bases. There are 16 residues in the CDR3. Looked up from germline, CDR1 is SGDLS and CDR2 is YYNGEE. The ends lost 4 bases at V and 0 bases at J; junction bases unmatched: 8. CDR3 amino acids: CASSFGGESSTDTQYF. For the CDR3, the DNA is TGTGCCAGCAGCTTTGGGGGGGAGTCGAGCACAGATACGCAGTATTTT.

Remarks on this clone: Additional DNA sequences in this sample encode the identical CDR3. The chain combines TRBV25-1 with TRBJ2-3, with D possibly being TRBD2 (6 bases). CDR1 and CDR2 (germline): MGHDK, SYGVNS. The V and J ends lost 8 bases and 6 bases respectively, with 6 bases between them. This CDR3 is built from 10 residues. CDR3 residues: CASGRDTQYF. DNA for the CDR3: TGTGCCAGCGGGAGGGATACGCAGTATTTT.

Only one count was recorded for this clone. This CDR3 is also generated by other DNA sequences in the sample. V is TRBV28 and J is TRBJ2-7; 9 bases are shared with TRBD1. This CDR3 is 13 amino acids long. The germline V gene has CDR1 MDHEN and CDR2 SYDVKM. V was pared by 4 bases and J by 4 bases, with 2 bases of the junction left unmatched. This chain's CDR3 is CASSSGQGYEQYF. The CDR3 DNA follows: TGTGCCAGCAGTTCGGGACAGGGATACGAGCAGTACTTC.

The chain links TRBV21-1 to TRBJ1-5. TRBV21-1 corresponds to a pseudogene. The CDR3 spans 16 residues. The CDR3 bases are TGTGCCAGCAGCAAAACAGAACTATATAGCAATCAGCCCCAGCATTTT. It codes for CASSKTELYSNQPQHF.

The V gene is TRBV4-2, the J gene TRBJ2-2; 9 bases agree with TRBD2. The germline V gene has CDR1 LGHNA and CDR2 YNFKEQ. This CDR3 has 17 amino acids. V was pared by 0 bases and J by 3 bases, with 5 bases of the junction left unmatched. CDR3 sequence reads: CASSQDPAGGYTGELFF. CDR3 nucleotides: TGTGCCAGCAGCCAAGATCCAGCGGGAGGTTACACCGGGGAGCTGTTTTTT.

This sequence joins TRBV5-6 and TRBJ2-6; no clear D. Germline V CDR1 and CDR2: SGHDT, YYEEEE. This CDR3 is 16 amino acids long. Trimming cost V 2 bases and J 0 bases, with 9 bases left between them. CDR3 sequence (DNA): TGTGCCAGCAGCTTTCCTGGCGGCTCTGGGGCCAACGTCCTGACTTTC. It yields the protein CASSFPGGSGANVLTF.

J is TRBJ2-1 and V is TRBV5-1; TRBD2 aligns across 9 bases. Germline assignment: CDR1 SGHRS and CDR2 YFSETQ. The V and J ends lost 0 bases and 7 bases, in that order; junction bases with no gene match: 11. This CDR3 spans 17 amino acids. CDR3 bases: TGCGCCAGCAGCTTGGCCTTGCGGGAGGGCCGATGGAATGAGCAGTTCTTC. Its protein is CASSLALREGRWNEQFF.

V gene TRBV19 combines with J gene TRBJ2-1; 8 bases agree with TRBD2. Germline trimming cut 2 bases from V and 9 bases from J; bases unmatched to any gene: 9. CDR3 length: 15 amino acids. Germline V gene data show CDR1 as LNHDA and CDR2 as SQIVND (reference sequence). Here the CDR3 reads CASSIRSGSGGEQFF. CDR3 DNA: TGTGCCAGTAGTATAAGGAGCGGGAGTGGGGGTGAGCAGTTCTTC.

The genes are TRBV7-8 and TRBJ2-7; D not resolved. V gave up 1 base and J gave up 4 bases, with 8 bases separating them. This CDR3 region has 13 residues. Germline lookup yields CDR1 SGHVS and CDR2 FQNEAQ. The CDR3 loop reads CASSLGHLYEQYV. The CDR3 coding sequence is TGTGCCAGCAGCTTAGGACATTTGTACGAGCAGTACGTC.

V and J are TRBV5-1 and TRBJ1-2; a possible D gene is TRBD1 (5 bases). Germline assignment: CDR1 SGHRS and CDR2 YFSETQ. The V gene lost 6 bases and the J gene lost 5 bases, with 17 bases spanning the gap. The CDR3 consists of 14 residues. Here the CDR3 reads CASTPSGTSYGYTF. CDR3 bases: TGCGCCAGCACCCCATCCGGGACCTCTTATGGCTACACCTTC.

The chain links TRBV7-6 to TRBJ2-1, with D possibly TRBD2 on 6 matching bases. The CDR3 has 13 amino acids. The V gene's germline CDR1 is SGHVS and CDR2 FNYEAQ. The V end lost 5 bases, the J end lost 3 bases, and 8 bases lay between the germline ends. Written as DNA, the CDR3 is TGTGCCAGCAGCACCGGGGGCTACAATGAGCAGTTCTTC. Translation: CASSTGGYNEQFF.

This clone has just a few counts. This chain uses TRBV7-2 with TRBJ2-6; D unclear. V was trimmed by 1 base and J by 0 bases, leaving 4 bases between them. The germline V gene encodes CDR1 SGHTA and CDR2 FQGNSA. This CDR3 contains 15 residues. CDR3 sequence (DNA): TGTGCCAGCAGCTTAGATAGCTCTGGGGCCAACGTCCTGACTTTC. It specifies CASSLDSSGANVLTF. Full variable domain (remainder filled in from reference TRBV7-2 and TRBJ2-6): GAGVSQSPSNKVTEKGKDVELRCDPISGHTALYWYRQSLGQGLEFLIYFQGNSAPDKSGLPSDRFSAERTGGSVSTLTIQRTQQEDSAVYLCASSLDSSGANVLTFGAGSRLTVL.

V gene TRBV5-8 combines with J gene TRBJ1-2; 9 bases are a match to TRBD1. The V segment lost 4 bases and the J segment 13 bases; nucleotides outside the gene matches: 14. CDR3 length equals 14 residues. The germline V gene encodes CDR1 SGHTS and CDR2 YDEGEE. The CDR3 is CASSTGQGSPLSTF. The CDR3 DNA sequence: TGTGCCAGCAGCACGGGACAGGGAAGTCCCCTCTCCACCTTC.

The chain employs TRBV27 and TRBJ1-4; perhaps TRBD1 as D (6 bases). This CDR3 is 15 amino acids long. Germline loops: CDR1 MNHEY, CDR2 SMNVEV (reference sequence). The V gene lost 4 bases and the J gene lost 5 bases, with 14 bases spanning the gap. The CDR3, as DNA: TGTGCCAGCAGTTCCCGACAGGTTGGGAATGAAAAACTGTTTTTT. Translating it yields CASSSRQVGNEKLFF.

CDR3 region: CASSPRGGEAFF. CDR3 coding DNA: TGTGCCAGCAGCCCCAGGGGGGGTGAAGCTTTCTTT. This chain connects TRBV11-3 to TRBJ1-1, with 7 bases lining up with TRBD1. V lost 5 bases and J lost 7; bases outside the gene matches: 4. The CDR3 has 12 amino acids. Per the germline V gene, CDR1 is SGHNT and CDR2 is YENEEA. The whole variable domain, remainder taken from reference TRBV11-3 and TRBJ1-1, is EAGVVQSPRYKIIEKKQPVAFWCNPISGHNTLYWYLQNLGQGPELLIRYENEEAVDDSQLPKDRFSAERLKGVDSTLKIQPAELGDSAVYLCASSPRGGEAFFGQGTRLTVV.

CDR3 in amino acids: CASSANQAGREQYV. As DNA, the CDR3 is TGTGCCAGCAGCGCAAACCAAGCGGGACGCGAGCAGTACGTC. The chain links TRBV11-1 to TRBJ2-7; TRBD2 agrees at 7 bases. The V segment lost 5 bases and the J segment 6 bases; nucleotides outside the gene matches: 10. This CDR3 has 14 residues. Germline V gene sequence: CDR1 SGHAT, CDR2 FQDESV (reference sequence).

In its sample, this clone was seen once. The chain couples TRBV5-5 to TRBJ1-5, with TRBD1 as a possible D gene (6 bases). In germline, CDR1 is SGHKS, CDR2 YYEKEE (reference sequence). The ends were cut back, 3 bases at V and 2 bases at J, with 9 bases in the middle. The CDR3 is made up of 14 amino acids. For the CDR3, the DNA is TGTGCCAGCAGCTCCGCAGGGGGCAATCAGCCCCAGCATTTT. It translates to CASSSAGGNQPQHF.

J is TRBJ2-2 and V is TRBV4-2, with 9 bases lining up with TRBD2. Trimming took 4 bases from V and 6 from J; bases not matched to a gene: 6. The CDR3 totals 15 residues. Germline CDR1 and CDR2: LGHNA and YNFKEQ. CDR3 sequence (DNA): TGTGCCAGCAGCCCTAGCGGGACGCTGGCCGGGGAGCTGTTTTTT. This translates into CASSPSGTLAGELFF.

This clone has a single count. CDR3 in DNA: TGCGCCAGCAGCTTGGCCCTGAGCCCTAATGAGCAGTTCTTC. Amino acids: CASSLALSPNEQFF. The chain combines TRBV5-1 with TRBJ2-1; D is uncertain. The CDR3 has 14 amino acids. Germline V lookup: CDR1 SGHRS, CDR2 YFSETQ. V was pared by 0 bases and J by 7 bases, with 11 bases between.

Only a few counts were recorded for this clone. The CDR3 region has the DNA TGCAGTGCTCAGCTGAACACTGAAGCTTTCTTT. Translation gives CSAQLNTEAFF. The rearrangement joins TRBV20-1 to TRBJ1-1; D is unresolved. Germline V lookup: CDR1 DFQATT, CDR2 SNEGSKA (reference sequence). Trimming removed 5 bases at V and 0 bases at J, with 4 bases between. This CDR3 has 11 residues.

The genes are TRBV11-1 and TRBJ2-3; maybe TRBD2 (5 bases). Deletions cut 5 bases from V and 4 bases from J, with 13 bases between. CDR1 and CDR2 from the germline V gene are SGHAT and FQDESV (reference sequence). The CDR3 runs to 14 residues. CDR3 sequence (DNA): TGTGCCAGCAGCGAGAGGGTCGTCGCAGATACGCAGTATTTT. Its translation: CASSERVVADTQYF.

The chain joins TRBV7-9 to TRBJ2-1; TRBD2 matches 8 bases. With V trimmed by 5 bases and J by 8 bases, 11 bases remained unmatched. CDR1 SEHNR and CDR2 FQNEAQ come from the germline V gene (reference sequence). The CDR3 is 15 residues long. The CDR3 DNA reads as TGTGCCAGCAGCCAAAGCGGGAGTTTTCAGTATGAGCAGTTCTTC. Its translation: CASSQSGSFQYEQFF. The full variable domain, completed using reference TRBV7-9 and TRBJ2-1, is DTGVSQNPRHKITKRGQNVTFRCDPISEHNRLYWYRQTLGQGPEFLTYFQNEAQLEKSRLLSDRFSAERPKGSFSTLEIQRTEQGDSAMYLCASSQSGSFQYEQFFGPGTRLTVL.

The CDR3 sequence is CAWSAGVGPNGYTF. CDR3 bases: TGTGCCTGGAGTGCCGGAGTGGGACCTAATGGCTACACCTTC. The chain employs TRBV30 and TRBJ1-2; D is perhaps TRBD1 (5 bases). In germline, CDR1 is GTSNPN, CDR2 SVGIG (reference sequence). This CDR3 is 14 amino acids long. The ends were cut back, 1 base at V and 6 bases at J, with 15 bases in the middle.